The 6 T cell receptor beta chains in this list originate from one sample, sequenced in a study of blood T cell repertoires in COVID-19. The method was immunoSEQ multiplex PCR; TCRdb's version includes in-frame clones alone and lacks a portion of them. The sample consists of about 190,000 clones, approximately 90% of them appearing once. Input material: peripheral blood. The receptor source for this set is a human donor in a cohort sampled during active COVID-19.

The chain links TRBV7-6 to TRBJ2-1; possible D gene TRBD2, 6 bases. V dropped 5 bases and J dropped 3 bases, with 26 bases sitting between them. This CDR3 has 19 residues. Looked up from germline, CDR1 is SGHVS and CDR2 is FNYEAQ. Here the CDR3 reads CASSRYPYGGGNLYNEQFF. The CDR3, as DNA: TGTGCCAGCAGCAGATACCCTTACGGTGGGGGGAACCTCTACAATGAGCAGTTCTTC.

The CDR3 DNA follows: TGCGCCAGCAGCCAAGATGGACAGAGGAATCAGCCCCAGCATTTT. This encodes CASSQDGQRNQPQHF. The rearrangement uses TRBV4-3 and TRBJ1-5; D might be TRBD1 (6 bases). The CDR3 loop spans 15 amino acids. Germline-derived CDR1 and CDR2 are LGHNA and YSLEER. V was shortened by 0 bases and J by 4 bases, with 10 bases between the two germline ends.

The chain is built from TRBV5-1 and TRBJ1-2; a weak D match, TRBD1 (5 bases). CDR3 length: 13 residues. From germline, CDR1 is SGHRS and CDR2 YFSETQ. V was trimmed by 4 bases and J by 4 bases, leaving 11 bases between them. CDR3 sequence reads: CASSPDTLYGYTF. The DNA for the CDR3 is TGCGCCAGCAGCCCGGACACGCTCTATGGCTACACCTTC.

The rearrangement joins TRBV5-1 to TRBJ1-1; D is perhaps TRBD1 (5 bases). The germline CDR1 and CDR2 sequences are SGHRS and YFSETQ. V lost 0 bases to trimming and J lost 5 bases, with 8 bases between them. The CDR3 is made up of 13 amino acids. CDR3 in DNA: TGCGCCAGCAGCTTGGGGGGCTGGACTGAAGCTTTCTTT. This encodes CASSLGGWTEAFF. Filled out from reference TRBV5-1 and TRBJ1-1, the complete variable domain reads KAGVTQTPRYLIKTRGQQVTLSCSPISGHRSVSWYQQTPGQGLQFLFEYFSETQRNKGNFPGRFSGRQFSNSRSEMNVSTLELGDSALYLCASSLGGWTEAFFGQGTRLTVV.

This sequence joins TRBV19 and TRBJ2-1; TRBD2 aligns across 7 bases. V shed 5 bases and J 6 bases; nucleotides not matched to a gene: 7. Looked up from germline, CDR1 is LNHDA and CDR2 is SQIVND (reference sequence). The CDR3 extends over 14 amino acids. The CDR3, as DNA: TGTGCCAGTAGTGTGCTAGCGGAGAGCAATGAGCAGTTCTTC. Translating it yields CASSVLAESNEQFF. The entire variable domain, with the rest obtained from reference TRBV19 and TRBJ2-1, is as follows: DGGITQSPKYLFRKEGQNVTLSCEQNLNHDAMYWYRQDPGQGLRLIYYSQIVNDFQKGDIAEGYSVSREKKESFPLTVTSAQKNPTAFYLCASSVLAESNEQFFGPGTRLTVL.

This chain uses TRBV30 with TRBJ1-4, with TRBD1 as a possible D gene (5 bases). The CDR3 has 17 residues. Germline CDR1 is GTSNPN and CDR2 is SVGIG (reference sequence). Trimming removed 0 bases from V and 5 bases from J, with 19 bases in between. As DNA, the CDR3 is TGTGCCTGGAGTGTACCCCAACCAGGGCGGTTAAATGAAAAACTGTTTTTT. This sequence encodes CAWSVPQPGRLNEKLFF.